The text below deals with one TCR beta chain. Its cognate antigen is unknown. In TCRdb, the 5' RACE reads were re-called with MiXCR into one record per CDR3 protein. In the table there are 1.5 million or so distinct CDR3 sequences, about 32% of which are singletons. The sample comes from a study of identical twins. Study results and caveats: Partial confounding of zero-insertion analyses by invariant MAIT and iNKT cells was possible.

This CDR3 has 18 residues. V gave up 1 base and J gave up 1 base; unmatched junction bases: 7. In germline, CDR1 is LGHNA, CDR2 YNFKEQ. This clonotype was sampled from a newborn girl in good health. The chain joins TRBV4-2 to TRBJ2-1; 10 positions match TRBD2. The sample consisted of cord blood. The CDR3, as DNA: TGTGCCAGCAGCCAAGGGAATAGCGGGGGGTTATCCTACAATGAGCAGTTCTTC. Its translation is CASSQGNSGGLSYNEQFF.